This T cell receptor beta chain was profiled in a study of shared clonotypes between healthy human individuals. Method: immunoSEQ multiplex PCR; TCRdb's copy keeps in-frame clones and lacks some. Of about 2.4 million clones in the sample, just over 90% are singletons; the top ten hold about 0.13%. The clonotype comes from a man aged 18 to 30 in good health. Sequencing was done on a sample of naive CD4+ T cells sorted from blood. Subset noted: CD45RA+ positively selected.

The CDR3 DNA is TGTGCCAGCAGTTACTCGAAGGGTGGCTACACCTTC. Encoded protein: CASSYSKGGYTF. The rearrangement links TRBV6-6 to TRBJ1-2, with D unresolved. The V gene's germline CDR1 is MNHNY and CDR2 SVGAGI (reference sequence). The CDR3 loop spans 12 amino acids. Trimming removed 0 bases from V and 7 bases from J, with 6 bases in between.